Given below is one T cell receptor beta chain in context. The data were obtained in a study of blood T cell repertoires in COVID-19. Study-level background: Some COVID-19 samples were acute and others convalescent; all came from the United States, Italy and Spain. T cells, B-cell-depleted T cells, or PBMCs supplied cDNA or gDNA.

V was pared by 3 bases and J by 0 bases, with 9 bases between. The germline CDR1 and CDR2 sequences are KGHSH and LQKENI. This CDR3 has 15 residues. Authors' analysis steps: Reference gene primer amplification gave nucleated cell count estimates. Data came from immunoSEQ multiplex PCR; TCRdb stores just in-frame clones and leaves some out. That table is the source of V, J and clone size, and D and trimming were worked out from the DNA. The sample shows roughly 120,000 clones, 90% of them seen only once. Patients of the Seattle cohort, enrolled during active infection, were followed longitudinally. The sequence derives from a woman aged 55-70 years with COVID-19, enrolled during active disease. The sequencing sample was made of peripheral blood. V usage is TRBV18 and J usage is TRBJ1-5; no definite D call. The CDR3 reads CASSPSPGSNQPQHF. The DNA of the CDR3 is TGTGCCAGCTCACCTTCGCCGGGTAGCAATCAGCCCCAGCATTTT.